This T cell receptor (beta chain) came from a study of T cell repertoires in cytomegalovirus infection (dated 2019 in TCRdb). About the investigation overall: Peptide stimulations targeted recently identified HLA-C-restricted CMV epitopes, whose presentation resists viral immunomodulation, together with well-studied HLA-B-restricted epitopes. Donor HLA type was relevant to the analysis, because carriage of CMV infection together with the matching HLA type was indicated by public TCR beta signatures. The study at large found these results: The ex vivo response was dominated by HLA-C-restricted CMV-specific TCR beta clonotypes, and the single most frequent clonotype in two of eight donors was supplied by these HLA-C-restricted clonotypes. Cumulative frequency of public TCR beta family members discriminated carriers of CMV infection plus the relevant HLA type in this cohort and an independent 352-donor cohort.

From the cysteine up to the phenylalanine, the CDR3 has a length of 15 residues. Only CDR3 DNA is held: 45 bases, read in frame from base 1. The junction shows trimming of 8 bases on V and 3 bases on J, and the gene matches do not reach 4 bases of it. In the germline V gene, CDR1 corresponds to MNHNS and CDR2 to SASEGT. According to the study, the label for this sample's treatment or condition signals: in vitro stimulation with specific CMV peptide epitopes to enrich CMV-specific T cells. As for this clonotype: Its antigen is still unknown. Base-call qualities are not available, and no considerably larger clone is one nucleotide away.

Sequenced on an Illumina HiSeq 1500. The public reads were reanalyzed by TCRdb: fastp trimming at Q25, MiXCR alignment, in-frame beta chains only. Under each unique CDR3 protein, matching rows form one entry showing the most common genes and DNA. The sample table records 200,000 to 250,000 distinct CDR3 sequences; about 38% of these occur just once. Roughly three fifths of the sample is in the top ten clones. This clonotype was sampled from a human donor in good health (CMV status not recorded). Some clones in this sample may be carry-over from other donors' samples. The sample in question was CD8+ T cells from cultured PBMCs, obtained from culture after CMV antigen stimulation. Recombination joined TRBV6-1 with TRBJ2-2; the central 12 bases match TRBD1. The CDR3 reads CASGRDRGHTGELFF. The DNA sequence follows: TGTGCCAGCGGCCGGGACAGGGGGCACACCGGGGAGCTGTTTTTT.